This entry lists 22 T cell receptor beta chains sequenced from one sample in a study of blood T cell repertoires in COVID-19. Assay used: immunoSEQ multiplex PCR; TCRdb lists only in-frame clones, some missing. The sample carries about 200,000 clones, 94% recorded once. The sequencing input was peripheral blood. The receptors shown here come from a man under 40 with COVID-19, enrolled during active disease.

This clone came up a few times. The chain joins TRBV21-1 to TRBJ1-5; the table's D call TRBD1 went unverified against the DNA. TRBV21-1 constitutes a pseudogene. CDR3 size: 15 residues. CDR3 protein: CASNLGQETNQPQHF. The CDR3 bases are TGTGCCAGCAATTTAGGACAGGAGACTAATCAGCCCCAGCATTTT.

As regards this clone: Other nucleotide sequences from this sample produce the same CDR3. The chain recombines TRBV7-3 with TRBJ1-1; no clear D gene. The V and J ends lost 3 bases and 1 base respectively, with 6 bases between them. Germline CDR1 reads SGHTA; CDR2 reads FQGTGA. The CDR3 length is 13 residues. Here the CDR3 DNA reads TGTGCCAGCAGCTTGGAGGGGAACACTGAAGCTTTCTTT. This encodes CASSLEGNTEAFF.

The gene calls are TRBV30 and TRBJ2-7; D is undetermined. V gave up 1 base and J gave up 3 bases, with 4 bases separating them. The CDR3 covers 11 residues. Germline CDR1 and CDR2: GTSNPN and SVGIG (reference sequence). CDR3 sequence reads: CAWSDNYEQYF. Here the CDR3 DNA reads TGTGCCTGGAGTGACAACTACGAGCAGTACTTC.

The chain carries TRBV2 and TRBJ1-1; D might be TRBD1 (6 bases). This CDR3 has 13 amino acids. Trimming stripped 7 bases from V and 3 bases from J, with 12 bases between. The germline CDR1 and CDR2 sequences are SNHLY and FYNNEI. CDR3: CASTFQGYTEAFF. CDR3 DNA: TGTGCCAGCACCTTTCAGGGGTACACTGAAGCTTTCTTT.

The chain recombines TRBV5-1 with TRBJ1-4; D ambiguous. In germline, CDR1 is SGHRS, CDR2 YFSETQ. This CDR3 is 16 amino acids long. Trimming pared 0 bases from V and 0 bases from J, leaving 9 bases between. CDR3 in DNA: TGCGCCAGCAGCTTGGTCTCCGGTGCAACTAATGAAAAACTGTTTTTT. It is translated as CASSLVSGATNEKLFF. Using reference TRBV5-1 and TRBJ1-4 for the parts outside the CDR3, the full variable domain is KAGVTQTPRYLIKTRGQQVTLSCSPISGHRSVSWYQQTPGQGLQFLFEYFSETQRNKGNFPGRFSGRQFSNSRSEMNVSTLELGDSALYLCASSLVSGATNEKLFFGSGTQLSVL.

The chain recombines TRBV7-2 with TRBJ1-4; 9 bases align to TRBD1. Losses at the gene ends were 5 bases for V and 4 bases for J; bases not matched to a gene: 5. CDR3 length: 15 amino acids. Germline CDR1 reads SGHTA; CDR2 reads FQGNSA. The CDR3 region has the DNA TGTGCCAGCAGCCTGGGGGGACAGGGTAATGAAAAACTGTTTTTT. It encodes CASSLGGQGNEKLFF. The complete variable domain, with remaining parts taken from reference TRBV7-2 and TRBJ1-4, reads GAGVSQSPSNKVTEKGKDVELRCDPISGHTALYWYRQSLGQGLEFLIYFQGNSAPDKSGLPSDRFSAERTGGSVSTLTIQRTQQEDSAVYLCASSLGGQGNEKLFFGSGTQLSVL.

This sequence joins TRBV11-2 and TRBJ1-5; 10 bases align to TRBD1. Trimming removed 5 bases from V and 6 bases from J; junction bases left unmatched: 7. This CDR3 is 15 amino acids long. Germline lookup yields CDR1 SGHAT and CDR2 FQNNGV. The CDR3 is CASSAGTGESQPQHF. The CDR3 bases are TGTGCCAGCAGCGCCGGGACAGGGGAAAGTCAGCCCCAGCATTTT.

This chain joins TRBV19 and TRBJ1-4; 8 nucleotides line up with TRBD1. CDR1 and CDR2 from the germline V gene are LNHDA and SQIVND (reference sequence). This CDR3 has 14 residues. V dropped 6 bases and J dropped 3; count of bases not matched to a gene: 3. The CDR3 loop reads CASSRGLANEKLFF. Here the CDR3 DNA reads TGTGCCAGTAGCAGGGGGCTGGCTAATGAAAAACTGTTTTTT.

The genes are TRBV5-1 and TRBJ1-4; 7 bases are shared with TRBD1. This CDR3 contains 14 residues. CDR1 is SGHRS, CDR2 YFSETQ, per germline. Losses at the gene ends were 4 bases for V and 8 bases for J; bases not matched to a gene: 8. CDR3 loop: CASSQTGIEEKLFF. CDR3 coding DNA: TGCGCCAGCAGCCAGACAGGGATCGAGGAAAAACTGTTTTTT.

This rearrangement joins TRBV2 to TRBJ1-2; D gene unclear. The ends were cut back, 1 base at V and 7 bases at J, with 22 bases in the middle. This CDR3 is 17 amino acids long. Germline V gene sequence: CDR1 SNHLY, CDR2 FYNNEI. The DNA for the CDR3 is TGTGCCAGCAGTGAAGTGGGTTGGGGAGCGAGAGGAGCTGGCTACACCTTC. Protein: CASSEVGWGARGAGYTF.

V is TRBV12-3 or TRBV12-4 and J is TRBJ2-7; 7 bases fit TRBD1. Losses at the gene ends were 2 bases for V and 6 bases for J; bases not matched to a gene: 4. The CDR3 has 13 residues. The CDR3 bases are TGTGCCAGCAGTTTACGAGACAGGGCCGAGCAGTACTTC. Residues: CASSLRDRAEQYF.

This clone occurred once. V gene TRBV5-4 combines with J gene TRBJ1-2; 12 bases match TRBD1. The CDR3 is 15 amino acids. Losses at the gene ends were 4 bases for V and 5 bases for J; bases not matched to a gene: 6. Germline values: CDR1 SGHNT, CDR2 YYREEE (reference sequence). This CDR3 reads CASSGTGGALYGYTF. CDR3 nucleotide sequence: TGTGCCAGCAGCGGGACAGGGGGCGCTTTGTATGGCTACACCTTC.

The chain links TRBV19 to TRBJ1-3; maybe TRBD1 (5 bases). V gave up 5 bases and J gave up 3 bases, with 14 bases separating them. The CDR3 is made up of 15 amino acids. Germline V gene data show CDR1 as LNHDA and CDR2 as SQIVND (reference sequence). The CDR3 sequence: CASSPGTTGGNTIYF. In DNA form, the CDR3 reads TGTGCCAGTAGTCCCGGGACTACTGGTGGAAACACCATATATTTT.

V usage is TRBV6-4 and J usage is TRBJ2-1; 8 bases are shared with TRBD2. Germline V lookup: CDR1 MRHNA, CDR2 SNTAGT. The CDR3 has 13 amino acids. The V segment lost 8 bases and the J segment 7 bases; nucleotides outside the gene matches: 7. The CDR3 sequence: CASASSGRNEQFF. The CDR3 bases are TGTGCCAGCGCGTCTAGCGGGCGTAATGAGCAGTTCTTC.

This clone was found once. The chain uses TRBV5-6 and TRBJ1-5, with 9 bases identical to TRBD1. Unmatched junction bases numbered 8, after V lost 4 bases and J lost 6 bases. CDR3 length: 15 amino acids. Germline assignment: CDR1 SGHDT and CDR2 YYEEEE. The CDR3 here is CASSPGTGFGQPQHF. In nucleotides, the CDR3 is TGTGCCAGCAGCCCCGGGACAGGGTTTGGTCAGCCCCAGCATTTT.

V is TRBV7-2 and J is TRBJ2-3; tentative D call: TRBD2 (5 bases). CDR3 length equals 16 residues. Trimming removed 5 bases at V and 1 base at J, with 16 bases between. Germline-derived CDR1 and CDR2 are SGHTA and FQGNSA. This CDR3 is CASSPGIAGGTDTQYF. CDR3 in DNA: TGTGCCAGCAGCCCGGGGATAGCCGGGGGCACAGATACGCAGTATTTT.

V is TRBV19 and J is TRBJ2-7, with no clear D. The CDR3 spans 12 residues. Trimming shortened V by 6 bases and J by 7 bases, and 13 bases separated the two germline ends. Germline V lookup: CDR1 LNHDA, CDR2 SQIVND (reference sequence). In DNA, the CDR3 is TGTGCCAGTAGCATCTCGGTTGAAGAGCAGTACTTC. Its protein is CASSISVEEQYF.

The chain employs TRBV7-3 and TRBJ2-1; 7 positions match TRBD1. The trim removed 5 bases at V and 4 bases at J, leaving 8 bases unmatched. Germline V gene sequence: CDR1 SGHTA, CDR2 FQGTGA. This CDR3 comprises 15 residues. The CDR3 DNA follows: TGTGCCAGCAGCGACTCCGGGACAGTATACAATGAGCAGTTCTTC. Encoded protein: CASSDSGTVYNEQFF.

Details on this clone: A junction boundary mismatches the germline segment, possibly from a read error. This chain uses TRBV30 with TRBJ2-3, with 8 bases lining up with TRBD1. Germline loops: CDR1 GTSNPN, CDR2 SVGIG (reference sequence). This CDR3 comprises 13 residues. CDR3: CAWNVGTGQGRSF. CDR3 sequence (DNA): TGTGCCTGGAATGTCGGAACTGGACAGGGAAGAAGTTTT. The variable domain in full, completed from reference TRBV30 and TRBJ2-3, reads SQTIHQWPATLVQPVGSPLSLECTVEGTSNPNLYWYRQAAGRGLQLLFYSVGIGQISSEVPQNLSASRPQDRQFILSSKKLLLSDSGFYLCAWNVGTGQGRSFGPGTRLTVL.

The chain has TRBV11-2 and TRBJ1-4; D might be TRBD1 (5 bases). The germline V and J ends were trimmed by 0 bases and 7 bases, with 12 bases remaining between them. CDR3 length: 15 residues. Germline values: CDR1 SGHAT, CDR2 FQNNGV. CDR3 in DNA: TGTGCCAGCAGCTTAGACCGGGGGTTCAGTGAAAAACTGTTTTTT. Its translation is CASSLDRGFSEKLFF.

The gene calls are TRBV4-1 and TRBJ2-1; 8 nucleotides match TRBD1. Germline V CDR1 and CDR2: MGHRA, YSYEKL. CDR3 size: 16 residues. Trimming removed 1 base from V and 5 bases from J; junction bases left unmatched: 7. Here the CDR3 DNA reads TGCGCCAGCAGCCAAGCCAGGGGGCGTAATAACAATGAGCAGTTCTTC. It translates to CASSQARGRNNNEQFF.

This clone appeared a single time. One end of the junction does not line up with germline, which may come from a read error. This chain joins TRBV11-2 and TRBJ2-7; unclear D gene. The V gene's germline CDR1 is SGHAT and CDR2 FQNNGV. This CDR3 contains 15 residues. CDR3 nucleotides: TGTGCCGGCAGCTTAGTAACTGATAGCTCCTACGAGCAGTACTTC. This encodes CAGSLVTDSSYEQYF.